Listed here are 22 T cell receptor beta chains from one sample, sequenced in a study of cytomegalovirus exposure and HLA in healthy donors. PCR employed 60 Vbeta and 13 Jbeta primers. The repertoire was sequenced with immunoSEQ multiplex PCR; TCRdb's copy has only in-frame clones and lacks some. Of approximately 100,000 clones detected, approximately 70% appear once; the ten largest clones hold 3.8%. The sequenced material came from PBMCs. The receptors come from a man under 40 in good health and CMV-seropositive.

This rearrangement joins TRBV5-1 to TRBJ1-1, with unresolved D. V was cut by 3 bases and J by 4 bases, with 19 bases left in between. The V gene's germline CDR1 is SGHRS and CDR2 YFSETQ. The CDR3 loop spans 16 amino acids. The CDR3 here is CASSWNVMSEATEAFF. CDR3 DNA: TGCGCCAGCAGCTGGAACGTGATGTCGGAGGCCACTGAAGCTTTCTTT.

The CDR3 DNA reads as TGTGCCAGTAGCGGAGGGTACGAGCAGTACTTC. It is translated as CASSGGYEQYF. This chain uses TRBV19 with TRBJ2-7; the D gene is possibly TRBD2 (6 bases). There are 11 residues in the CDR3. Germline loops: CDR1 LNHDA, CDR2 SQIVND (reference sequence). The ends were cut back, 6 bases at V and 4 bases at J, with 7 bases in the middle.

The chain couples TRBV6-1 to TRBJ2-5, with 8 bases lining up with TRBD2. V lost 7 bases, J lost 5 bases, and 12 bases stayed unmatched. The V gene's germline CDR1 is MNHNS and CDR2 SASEGT. This CDR3 has 15 amino acids. Here the CDR3 DNA reads TGTGCCAGCACCACTTTAGCGGGGTCGGGGGAGACCCAGTACTTC. The encoded protein is CASTTLAGSGETQYF.

The chain employs TRBV25-1 and TRBJ2-3, with a tentative D call TRBD1 (5 bases). In germline, CDR1 is MGHDK, CDR2 SYGVNS. V was clipped by 3 bases and J by 1 base, with 8 bases between them. This CDR3 region has 14 residues. The CDR3 spells CASSDPRGTDTQYF. CDR3 coding DNA: TGTGCCAGCAGTGATCCCAGGGGCACAGATACGCAGTATTTT.

The CDR3 reads CASSLPDRGSNEQFF. The CDR3 DNA sequence: TGTGCCAGCAGCTTACCAGACAGGGGGTCCAATGAGCAGTTCTTC. This chain joins TRBV11-3 and TRBJ2-1, with 9 nucleotides matching TRBD1. In germline, CDR1 is SGHNT, CDR2 YENEEA. This CDR3 is 15 amino acids long. The V segment lost 2 bases and the J segment 6 bases; nucleotides outside the gene matches: 5. The entire variable domain, with the rest obtained from reference TRBV11-3 and TRBJ2-1, is as follows: EAGVVQSPRYKIIEKKQPVAFWCNPISGHNTLYWYLQNLGQGPELLIRYENEEAVDDSQLPKDRFSAERLKGVDSTLKIQPAELGDSAVYLCASSLPDRGSNEQFFGPGTRLTVL.

This chain uses TRBV10-3 with TRBJ2-7; 8 bases are a match to TRBD1. Germline V gene lookup returns CDR1 ENHRY and CDR2 SYGVKD. J gave up 2 bases and V 6 bases, and 6 bases lay outside the gene matches. The CDR3 length is 14 residues. CDR3 protein: CAIRGTGFAYEQYF. The DNA of the CDR3 is TGTGCCATCAGGGGGACAGGATTTGCCTACGAGCAGTACTTC.

The table lists this clone with a few counts. The chain's CDR3 is CASRTGLANYGYTF. The CDR3 region has the DNA TGTGCCAGCAGGACAGGGTTAGCTAACTATGGCTACACCTTC. The chain carries TRBV2 and TRBJ1-2; 7 nucleotides agree with TRBD1. V shed 6 bases, J shed 0 bases, and the junction held 4 bases outside the gene matches. This CDR3 is 14 amino acids long. Per germline, CDR1 SNHLY and CDR2 FYNNEI.

The CDR3 coding sequence is TGTGCCATCAGTGTTAGCGGATCTAGCACAGATACGCAGTATTTT. It codes for CAISVSGSSTDTQYF. The chain uses TRBV10-3 and TRBJ2-3, with a weak D call TRBD2 (6 bases). The CDR3 totals 15 residues. The germline gives CDR1 ENHRY, CDR2 SYGVKD. The ends were cut back, 4 bases at V and 0 bases at J, with 11 bases in the middle.

The count of this clone is one. The chain recombines TRBV4-1 with TRBJ1-5, with TRBD1 matching over 7 bases. Per the germline V gene, CDR1 is MGHRA and CDR2 is YSYEKL. The CDR3 totals 15 residues. The trim removed 8 bases at V and 4 bases at J, leaving 11 bases unmatched. CDR3 DNA sequence: TGCGCCAGCCAAGTTTGGACAGGCCTAAATCAGCCCCAGCATTTT. Protein product: CASQVWTGLNQPQHF.

CDR3 amino acids: CASSYDRGPPDTQYF. For the CDR3, the DNA is TGTGCCAGCAGTTACGACAGGGGGCCCCCAGATACGCAGTATTTT. This chain connects TRBV6-5 to TRBJ2-3; 10 nucleotides match TRBD1. There are 15 residues in the CDR3. Germline V gene data show CDR1 as MNHEY and CDR2 as SVGAGI. J was trimmed by 4 bases and V by 2 bases; bases with no gene match: 3.

The V and J genes are TRBV23-1 and TRBJ2-3; TRBD1 agrees at 9 bases. TRBV23-1 is given ORF status, its function remaining uncertain. J lost 0 bases, V lost 3 bases, and 7 bases had no gene match. This CDR3 is built from 17 residues. The CDR3 is CASSQRQGDDSTDTQYF. CDR3 nucleotides: TGCGCCAGCAGTCAGAGACAGGGGGATGATAGCACAGATACGCAGTATTTT.

This clone was counted once. V usage is TRBV4-1 and J usage is TRBJ1-2; no definite D call. Germline V gene lookup returns CDR1 MGHRA and CDR2 YSYEKL. The ends were cut back, 4 bases at V and 2 bases at J, with 17 bases in the middle. The CDR3 consists of 16 residues. This chain's CDR3 is CASSPIQAAQNYGYTF. In DNA, the CDR3 is TGCGCCAGCAGCCCGATTCAGGCAGCTCAAAACTATGGCTACACCTTC.

The rearrangement uses TRBV18 and TRBJ2-3; 7 bases line up with TRBD1. The CDR3 consists of 15 residues. Germline values: CDR1 KGHSH, CDR2 LQKENI. V lost 3 bases and J lost 3; bases outside the gene matches: 6. CDR3 DNA sequence: TGTGCCAGCTCACCTAGACAGGGAGCAACAGATACGCAGTATTTT. Its translation: CASSPRQGATDTQYF.

DNA of the CDR3: TGCAGCGTTGAGGGCCGGTGGGCACACAATGAGCAGTTCTTC. Residues: CSVEGRWAHNEQFF. The chain carries TRBV29-1 and TRBJ2-1, with D unresolved. Trimming shortened V by 3 bases and J by 5 bases, and 14 bases separated the two germline ends. The CDR3 spans 14 residues. Germline V gene data show CDR1 as SQVTM and CDR2 as ANQGSEA.

This clone was detected a few times. In DNA, the CDR3 is TGTGCCAGCAGTTCCCCGGGACTAGCGGGGCCGGATACGCAGTATTTT. Translation: CASSSPGLAGPDTQYF. The chain employs TRBV6-6 and TRBJ2-3; 13 bases align to TRBD2. Germline V gene sequence: CDR1 MNHNY, CDR2 SVGAGI (reference sequence). The CDR3 has 16 residues. Trimming removed 4 bases from V and 6 bases from J; junction bases left unmatched: 7.

The chain is built from TRBV6-5 and TRBJ1-2; D is perhaps TRBD1 (6 bases). Trimming cost V 6 bases and J 0 bases, with 11 bases left between them. CDR3 length equals 14 residues. Per the germline V gene, CDR1 is MNHEY and CDR2 is SVGAGI. CDR3 region: CASSLGQPNYGYTF. For the CDR3, the DNA is TGTGCCAGCAGCTTAGGACAGCCTAACTATGGCTACACCTTC.

The V and J genes are TRBV4-2 and TRBJ2-2, with D perhaps matching TRBD1 (6 bases). This CDR3 contains 16 residues. V dropped 4 bases and J dropped 2 bases, with 14 bases sitting between them. Per germline, CDR1 LGHNA and CDR2 YNFKEQ. CDR3 region: CASSRWDIRNTGELFF. The DNA of the CDR3 is TGTGCCAGCAGCCGCTGGGACATTCGAAACACCGGGGAGCTGTTTTTT.

The rearrangement uses TRBV7-9 and TRBJ2-7, with TRBD1 matching 10 bases. Germline values: CDR1 SEHNR, CDR2 FQNEAQ (reference sequence). The junction had 9 bases not matched to a gene; V was cut back by 5 bases and J by 5 bases. The CDR3 contains 15 residues. The CDR3 spells CASSGTGTGVHEQYF. The CDR3 nucleotides are TGTGCCAGCAGCGGAACCGGGACAGGGGTTCACGAGCAGTACTTC. The complete variable domain, with remaining parts taken from reference TRBV7-9 and TRBJ2-7, reads DTGVSQNPRHKITKRGQNVTFRCDPISEHNRLYWYRQTLGQGPEFLTYFQNEAQLEKSRLLSDRFSAERPKGSFSTLEIQRTEQGDSAMYLCASSGTGTGVHEQYFGPGTRLTVT.

V usage is TRBV14 and J usage is TRBJ2-5, with D hard to call. CDR1 is SGHDN, CDR2 FVKESK, per germline. V lost 1 base, J lost 7 bases, and 10 bases lay in between. This CDR3 contains 13 residues. CDR3 nucleotides: TGTGCCAGCAGCCAAGTCATGGAGACGACCCAGTACTTC. Amino acid sequence: CASSQVMETTQYF.

The DNA for the CDR3 is TGCGCCAGCAGCCAAGAGTGGGGGGGGCAAGATACGCAGTATTTT. This gives the protein CASSQEWGGQDTQYF. This sequence joins TRBV4-1 and TRBJ2-3, with a weak D call TRBD2 (7 bases). The CDR3 covers 15 residues. Per germline, CDR1 MGHRA and CDR2 YSYEKL. Trimming took off 0 bases at V and 5 bases at J, with 12 bases between the two ends.

The chain joins TRBV2 to TRBJ2-5; D possibly corresponds to TRBD2 (6 bases). Per the germline V gene, CDR1 is SNHLY and CDR2 is FYNNEI. There are 14 residues in the CDR3. V lost 2 bases and J lost 4, with 11 bases in between. The CDR3 loop reads CASSELLAGETQYF. In DNA, the CDR3 is TGTGCCAGCAGTGAATTACTAGCCGGAGAGACCCAGTACTTC. The full variable domain, completed using reference TRBV2 and TRBJ2-5, is EPEVTQTPSHQVTQMGQEVILRCVPISNHLYFYWYRQILGQKVEFLVSFYNNEISEKSEIFDDQFSVERPDGSNFTLKIRSTKLEDSAMYFCASSELLAGETQYFGPGTRLLVL.

The chain couples TRBV5-4 to TRBJ2-4; D call uncertain. Trimming stripped 1 base from V and 5 bases from J, with 16 bases between. This CDR3 contains 16 residues. Per germline, CDR1 SGHNT and CDR2 YYREEE (reference sequence). CDR3 DNA sequence: TGTGCCAGCAGCTTGAGAATATCAACTATCCAAAACATTCAGTACTTC. Its protein product is CASSLRISTIQNIQYF.